This is a list of T cell receptor beta chains from one sample in a study of T cell changes during pregnancy in multiple sclerosis. Method: immunoSEQ multiplex PCR; TCRdb's copy keeps in-frame clones and lacks some. This table has over 45,000 clones, over 80% appearing once. Specimen: CD4+ T cells from peripheral blood mononuclear cells, collected in the second trimester of pregnancy. The receptors derive from a female donor in good health, enrolled as a control in a pregnancy study. The CDR3 runs from the conserved cysteine through the conserved F or W.

V gene,J gene,CDR3 protein
TRBV2,TRBJ1-4,CASSVVGQVNEKLFF
TRBV7-6,TRBJ1-4,CASSLYRGRTNEKLFF
TRBV19,TRBJ2-5,CASSKASGGQETQYF
TRBV10-3,TRBJ2-3,CAISESSDTQYF
TRBV7-2,TRBJ1-3,CASSLVGAKRLNSGNTIYF
TRBV27,TRBJ2-2,CASNWGGSTGELFF
TRBV28,TRBJ1-2,CASGTQGSHGYTF
TRBV5-1,TRBJ2-2,CASSLEGLAGRGELFF
TRBV19,TRBJ2-1,CASDLGSGRARVLFF
TRBV5-1,TRBJ2-5,CASSLMASVEETQYF
TRBV7-2,TRBJ2-7,CASSQWAGPSSYEQYF
TRBV10-3,TRBJ2-3,CAISVLGQGADTQYF
TRBV29-1,TRBJ1-1,CSVFRGADTEAFF
TRBV7-2,TRBJ2-7,CASSRKGGRVIDEQYF
TRBV4-3,TRBJ2-3,CASSQAPAPTGYPDTQYF
TRBV6-1,TRBJ2-1,CASSVMTSGNSYNEQFF
TRBV28,TRBJ2-7,CASSLNGGTYEQYF
TRBV7-9,TRBJ1-1,CASSNMGQGIAKSTEAFF
TRBV5-1,TRBJ2-3,CASSLERSTDTQYF
TRBV19,TRBJ2-1,CASRLAGIKANEQFF
TRBV7-6,TRBJ2-5,CASSSGTGRQETQYF
TRBV6-5,TRBJ2-2,CASSSAGGGTGELFF
TRBV11-1,TRBJ2-2,CASSLPGTGVFSGELFF
TRBV6-5,TRBJ2-7,CASSKRTGISYEQYF
TRBV28,TRBJ2-7,CASSLSERGWEEREQYF
TRBV18,TRBJ1-1,CASSRSGKSMNTFEAFF
TRBV28,TRBJ1-2,CASSNRDYGYTF
TRBV11-2,TRBJ2-1,CASSLETGEQFF
TRBV27,TRBJ2-5,CASSRTSGGETQYF
TRBV29-1,TRBJ1-1,CSVDGGGNTEAFF
TRBV19,TRBJ2-6,CASSIDQANVLTF
TRBV29-1,TRBJ1-1,CSVGQGNTEAFF
TRBV6-4,TRBJ2-7,CASSDPTSGRCDEQYF
TRBV19,TRBJ2-5,CASSPSGGRTETQYF
TRBV14,TRBJ1-1,CASSQIPGNTEAFF
TRBV7-3,TRBJ2-2,CASSPRPRTSGRRGNTGELFF
TRBV28,-,CASSSISGGIHEQYF
TRBV7-9,TRBJ1-2,CASRMDRSYGYTF
TRBV29-1,TRBJ1-6,CSVGDSSNSPLHF
TRBV6-6,TRBJ2-7,CASSYSGGGPGEQYF
TRBV27,TRBJ2-7,CASSLAGAAIQYEQYF
TRBV18,TRBJ1-3,CASSLGRAQAGNTIYF
TRBV29-1,TRBJ1-1,CSGGQENTEAFF
TRBV27,TRBJ2-3,CASTTLEGLTDTQYF
TRBV14,TRBJ2-5,CASSRWDRGQETQYF
TRBV29-1,TRBJ1-1,CSVTGWGDTEAFF
TRBV10-2,TRBJ2-1,CASSDLLAGGPGEQFF
TRBV10-3,TRBJ2-7,CAITRGLAGGGNIYEQYF
TRBV9,TRBJ2-1,CASSTGTSGGSEQFF
TRBV27,TRBJ2-3,CASSLPSTDTQYF
TRBV6-6,TRBJ1-2,CASGALRNGYTF
TRBV7-9,TRBJ1-2,CASSLTAAQRNGYTF
TRBV7-9,TRBJ2-7,CASSRRQGYEQYF
TRBV10-3,TRBJ2-3,CATGLDTQYF